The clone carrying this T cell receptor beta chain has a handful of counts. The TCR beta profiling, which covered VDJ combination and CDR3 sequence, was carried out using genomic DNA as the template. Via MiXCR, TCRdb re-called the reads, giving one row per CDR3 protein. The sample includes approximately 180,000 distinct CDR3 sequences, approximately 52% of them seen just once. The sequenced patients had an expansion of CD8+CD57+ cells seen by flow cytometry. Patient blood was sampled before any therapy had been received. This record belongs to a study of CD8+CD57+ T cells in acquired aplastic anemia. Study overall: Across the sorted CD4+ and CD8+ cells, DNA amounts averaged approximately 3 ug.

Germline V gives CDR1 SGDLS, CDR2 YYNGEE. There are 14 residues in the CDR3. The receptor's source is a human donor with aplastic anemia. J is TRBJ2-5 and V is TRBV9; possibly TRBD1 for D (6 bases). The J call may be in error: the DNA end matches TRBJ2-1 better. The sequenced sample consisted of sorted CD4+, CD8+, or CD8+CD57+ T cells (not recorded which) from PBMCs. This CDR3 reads CASSVGTFSYEQFF. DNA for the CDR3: TGTGCCAGCAGCGTCGGGACATTCTCCTACGAGCAGTTCTTC.